This T cell receptor beta chain was retrieved from a study of STAT5B mutations in CD4+ large granular lymphocyte leukemia. Whole-study findings and limits: About 25% of private leukemic clonotypes occurred rarely in other patients' non-leukemic repertoires.

This clone was counted once. As yet, its antigen is unknown. The repertoire was sequenced with immunoSEQ multiplex PCR; TCRdb's copy has only in-frame clones and lacks some. The table has roughly 41,000 clones, 75% to 85% seen once. Germline V gene data show CDR1 as LGHNT and CDR2 as FRNRAP. This CDR3 has 21 residues. V shed 0 bases, J shed 0 bases, and the junction held 14 bases outside the gene matches. Sequencing was done on a sample of CD4+ T cells from blood buffy coats. The TCR originated in a human donor in good health. The V and J genes are TRBV12-5 and TRBJ2-4, with 10 bases lining up with TRBD1. CDR3 region: CASGLVLGTGVRELAKNIQYF. The CDR3 DNA follows: TGTGCTAGTGGTTTGGTACTTGGGACAGGGGTTAGAGAATTAGCCAAAAACATTCAGTACTTC.